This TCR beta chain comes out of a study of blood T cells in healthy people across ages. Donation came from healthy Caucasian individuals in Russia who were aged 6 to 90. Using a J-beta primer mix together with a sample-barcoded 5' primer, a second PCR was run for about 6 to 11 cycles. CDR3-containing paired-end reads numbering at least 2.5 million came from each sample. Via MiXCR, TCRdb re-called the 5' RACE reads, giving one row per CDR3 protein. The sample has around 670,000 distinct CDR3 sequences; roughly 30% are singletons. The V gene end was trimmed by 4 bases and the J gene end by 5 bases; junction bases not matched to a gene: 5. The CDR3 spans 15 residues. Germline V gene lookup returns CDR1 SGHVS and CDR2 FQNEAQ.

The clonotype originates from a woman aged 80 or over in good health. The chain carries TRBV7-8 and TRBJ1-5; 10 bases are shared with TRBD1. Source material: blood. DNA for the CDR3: TGTGCCAGCAGCTCTGACAGGGGGCGCGATCAGCCCCAGCATTTT. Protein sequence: CASSSDRGRDQPQHF.